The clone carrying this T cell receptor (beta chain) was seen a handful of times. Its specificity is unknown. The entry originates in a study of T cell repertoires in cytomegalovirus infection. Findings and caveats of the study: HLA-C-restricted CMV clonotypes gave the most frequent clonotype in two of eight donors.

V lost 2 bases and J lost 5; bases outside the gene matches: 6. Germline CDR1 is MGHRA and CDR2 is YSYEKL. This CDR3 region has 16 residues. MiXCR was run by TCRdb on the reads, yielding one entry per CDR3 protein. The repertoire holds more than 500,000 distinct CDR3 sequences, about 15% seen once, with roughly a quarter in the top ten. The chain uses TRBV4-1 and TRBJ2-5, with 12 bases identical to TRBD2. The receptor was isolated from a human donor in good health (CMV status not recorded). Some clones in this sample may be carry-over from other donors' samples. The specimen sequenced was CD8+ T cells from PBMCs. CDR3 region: CASSQRLAGDRETQYF. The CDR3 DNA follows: TGCGCCAGCAGCCAAAGACTAGCGGGAGACCGGGAGACCCAGTACTTC.